One sample yielded the 22 T cell receptor beta chains listed below, sequenced in a study of post-analysis software for immune sequencing data. Findings and caveats of the study: Controls showed lower frequencies than patients for roughly five TRBV segments, and TRBV5-6, TRBV5-1 and TRBV20-1 were among these.

TCR beta cDNA libraries had unique molecular identifiers. Using its own MiXCR run on the PCR reads, TCRdb lists one record per CDR3 protein. The data show roughly 570,000 distinct CDR3 sequences, 30% to 40% seen once. Antigens for these TCRs are unknown. Sequenced: blood. These receptors originate from a girl aged 2 to 17 with multiple sclerosis.

The chain carries TRBV20-1 and TRBJ2-3; 7 bases fit TRBD2. Trimming cost V 1 base and J 4 bases; bases outside gene matches: 17. Germline V gene data show CDR1 as DFQATT and CDR2 as SNEGSKA (reference sequence). This CDR3 is built from 18 residues. CDR3 nucleotide sequence: TGCAGTGCTAGAGCCCGAACGGGGGGAGCCTCCGGGGCAGATACGCAGTATTTT. Its translation is CSARARTGGASGADTQYF.

The V and J genes are TRBV20-1 and TRBJ2-6, with 7 bases fitting TRBD1. This CDR3 is 14 amino acids long. The J segment lost 2 bases and the V segment lost 6 bases, leaving 4 bases of the junction unmatched. The V gene's germline CDR1 is DFQATT and CDR2 SNEGSKA (reference sequence). CDR3 residues: CSALTGAGANVLTF. DNA for the CDR3: TGCAGTGCGCTTACAGGGGCTGGGGCCAACGTCCTGACTTTC.

This chain uses TRBV29-1 with TRBJ2-5; D remains unclear. The V end lost 1 base, the J end lost 4 bases, and 4 bases lay between the germline ends. The V gene's germline CDR1 is SQVTM and CDR2 ANQGSEA. The CDR3 spans 11 residues. This CDR3 reads CSVEGTETQYF. As DNA, the CDR3 is TGCAGCGTTGAAGGGACAGAGACCCAGTACTTC.

This clonotype appeared a few times. This chain joins TRBV27 and TRBJ2-3; 14 bases align to TRBD2. This CDR3 has 19 residues. Looked up from germline, CDR1 is MNHEY and CDR2 is SMNVEV (reference sequence). V shed 7 bases, J shed 0 bases, and the junction held 12 bases outside the gene matches. CDR3 sequence reads: CASIGPGLAGGRSTDTQYF. CDR3 in DNA: TGTGCCAGCATCGGACCAGGACTAGCGGGGGGAAGAAGCACAGATACGCAGTATTTT.

The chain recombines TRBV10-3 with TRBJ2-1, with 7 bases lining up with TRBD2. CDR1 is ENHRY and CDR2 is SYGVKD in the germline V gene. After removal of 6 bases from V and 5 bases from J, the junction contained 4 bases not matched to a gene. The CDR3 sequence is 13 residues long. The CDR3: CAIRSGADNEQFF. As DNA, the CDR3 is TGTGCCATCAGGAGCGGGGCCGACAATGAGCAGTTCTTC.

As regards this clonotype: Sequence at one end of the junction differs from germline and may be a read error. V is TRBV5-5 and J is TRBJ1-2; TRBD1 might be the D (5 bases). Germline-derived CDR1 and CDR2 are SGHKS and YYEKEE (reference sequence). The CDR3 covers 14 residues. CDR3 sequence reads: CASSPGGDNYGHTF. The DNA for the CDR3 is TGTGCCAGCAGCCCCGGGGGGGATAACTATGGCCACACCTTC.

In its sample, this clonotype was seen once. CDR3 bases: TGCAGTGCTAGACGGGGCGCAGACTATGGCTACACCTTC. It translates to CSARRGADYGYTF. J is TRBJ1-2 and V is TRBV20-1; D is possibly TRBD1 (5 bases). This CDR3 has 13 amino acids. CDR1 and CDR2 (germline): DFQATT, SNEGSKA (reference sequence). Trimming took off 2 bases at V and 3 bases at J, with 10 bases between the two ends.

The table lists this clonotype with a few counts. The chain is built from TRBV11-2 and TRBJ1-2; D remains unclear. The CDR3 covers 12 residues. V was trimmed by 5 bases and J by 5 bases, leaving 9 bases between them. Germline-derived CDR1 and CDR2 are SGHAT and FQNNGV. CDR3 protein: CASSTRDYGYTF. DNA of the CDR3: TGTGCCAGCAGCACGCGGGATTATGGCTACACCTTC.

This clonotype was recorded a few times. The V gene is TRBV6-6, the J gene TRBJ2-3; 10 nucleotides match TRBD1. Trimming took 5 bases from V and 2 from J; bases not matched to a gene: 7. The V gene's germline CDR1 is MNHNY and CDR2 SVGAGI (reference sequence). The CDR3 is 16 residues long. The CDR3 sequence: CASSARGQGFTDTQYF. In nucleotides, the CDR3 is TGTGCCAGCAGTGCCCGGGGACAGGGGTTCACAGATACGCAGTATTTT.

This clonotype was recorded a few times. In nucleotides, the CDR3 is TGTGCCAGCAGTTCCCTGAGCCGGGACAGGGAAAAAAAGACCCAGTACTTC. This sequence encodes CASSSLSRDREKKTQYF. The V gene is TRBV12-3 or TRBV12-4, the J gene TRBJ2-5; 9 nucleotides match TRBD1. The J segment lost 6 bases and the V segment lost 4 bases, leaving 15 bases of the junction unmatched. The CDR3 contains 17 residues.

This clonotype showed up just a few times. This chain uses TRBV4-1 with TRBJ2-3, with TRBD1 matching over 9 bases. V was clipped by 0 bases and J by 8 bases; unmatched bases: 9. Germline V gene data show CDR1 as MGHRA and CDR2 as YSYEKL. This CDR3 contains 16 residues. The CDR3 here is CASSQEGQGKFATQYF. The DNA for the CDR3 is TGCGCCAGCAGCCAAGAAGGACAGGGGAAGTTCGCTACGCAGTATTTT.

This rearrangement joins TRBV11-2 to TRBJ2-7; the match to TRBD1 covers 9 bases. With 6 bases clipped from V and 5 bases from J, the junction kept 5 bases outside the gene matches. There are 13 residues in the CDR3. Looked up from germline, CDR1 is SGHAT and CDR2 is FQNNGV. Written as DNA, the CDR3 is TGTGCCAGCAGAAAACAGGGGGCGGACGAGCAGTACTTC. Translation: CASRKQGADEQYF.

The chain uses TRBV15 and TRBJ1-2, with 7 bases fitting TRBD1. The V gene's germline CDR1 is LNHNV and CDR2 YYDKDF (reference sequence). This CDR3 has 14 residues. The trim removed 4 bases at V and 5 bases at J, leaving 7 bases unmatched. The chain's CDR3 is CATSTGTDFYGYTF. The CDR3 region has the DNA TGTGCCACCAGCACCGGGACAGACTTTTATGGCTACACCTTC.

In its sample, this clonotype was seen a few times. The chain joins TRBV7-2 to TRBJ1-2; no clear D. V was trimmed by 2 bases and J by 5 bases, leaving 12 bases between them. The CDR3 loop spans 14 amino acids. Germline assignment: CDR1 SGHTA and CDR2 FQGNSA. As DNA, the CDR3 is TGTGCCAGCAGCTTATGGGGAAGTGGGTATGGCTACACCTTC. It specifies CASSLWGSGYGYTF.

V usage is TRBV5-1 and J usage is TRBJ1-1; possibly TRBD1 for D (6 bases). Germline loops: CDR1 SGHRS, CDR2 YFSETQ. V lost 6 bases, J lost 1 base, and 13 bases lay in between. The CDR3 consists of 14 residues. The CDR3 DNA reads as TGCGCCAGCAACCCGACAGGAACGAACACTGAAGCTTTCTTT. This translates into CASNPTGTNTEAFF.

V usage is TRBV2 and J usage is TRBJ1-2; unclear D gene. This CDR3 spans 15 amino acids. Germline V gene data show CDR1 as SNHLY and CDR2 as FYNNEI. With 2 bases removed from V and 4 bases from J, the gap between germline ends came to 14 bases. CDR3 DNA sequence: TGTGCCAGCAGTGAAACCGGGGATCCGGTCTATGGCTACACCTTC. It is translated as CASSETGDPVYGYTF.

The chain links TRBV11-2 to TRBJ2-1; 10 nucleotides match TRBD2. This CDR3 spans 15 amino acids. V shed 4 bases and J 5 bases; nucleotides not matched to a gene: 5. Germline CDR1 SGHAT, CDR2 FQNNGV. The CDR3 DNA sequence: TGTGCCAGCAGCTCGGACGGGACTAGCGACAATGAGCAGTTCTTC. Translating gives CASSSDGTSDNEQFF.

The V call is TRBV5-1, the J call TRBJ2-3; possible D gene TRBD1, 5 bases. V shed 4 bases and J shed 3 bases, with 12 bases lying between them. CDR1 is SGHRS and CDR2 is YFSETQ in the germline V gene. This CDR3 region has 14 residues. CDR3 bases: TGCGCCAGCAGCGGACACGACGGGACAGATACGCAGTATTTT. This sequence encodes CASSGHDGTDTQYF.

The rearrangement links TRBV29-1 to TRBJ2-1; the D is unclear. V gave up 7 bases and J gave up 5 bases, with 12 bases separating them. The CDR3 is 12 amino acids. Germline V lookup: CDR1 SQVTM, CDR2 ANQGSEA. CDR3 in DNA: TGCAGCGCCTCCTGGACGGACAATGAGCAGTTCTTC. This translates into CSASWTDNEQFF.

The chain's CDR3 is CASSLTRDSSYEQYF. CDR3 DNA: TGTGCCAGCAGCCTCACCCGGGACAGCTCCTACGAGCAGTACTTC. The chain recombines TRBV7-9 with TRBJ2-7; 7 bases are shared with TRBD1. The CDR3 length is 15 residues. Germline V gives CDR1 SEHNR, CDR2 FQNEAQ (reference sequence). Trimming took 5 bases from V and 0 from J; bases not matched to a gene: 7.

This clonotype was recorded a few times. This sequence joins TRBV4-1 and TRBJ2-3; D ambiguous. This CDR3 contains 15 residues. CDR1 and CDR2 from the germline V gene are MGHRA and YSYEKL. Trimming removed 3 bases at V and 5 bases at J, with 15 bases between. CDR3 in DNA: TGCGCCAGCAGCCATAAGATGAGCCAACTAGATACGCAGTATTTT. It specifies CASSHKMSQLDTQYF.

This clonotype was seen more than once but under ten times. The V gene is TRBV5-1, the J gene TRBJ2-5; D remains ambiguous. Germline V gene data show CDR1 as SGHRS and CDR2 as YFSETQ. The CDR3 loop spans 13 amino acids. Trimming pared 7 bases from V and 5 bases from J, leaving 15 bases between. This CDR3 is CASGLTPQETQYF. As DNA, the CDR3 is TGCGCCAGCGGCCTGACACCCCAGGAGACCCAGTACTTC.